The 28 T cell receptor beta chains given below trace back to one sample, sequenced in a study of cytomegalovirus exposure and HLA in healthy donors. The PCR used 60 Vbeta and 13 Jbeta primers. Generated by immunoSEQ multiplex PCR, the TCRdb table keeps only in-frame clones and is missing some. The sample lists some 57,000 clones, approximately 88% occurring once. The sample taken for sequencing was PBMCs. Every receptor here comes from a man aged 25 to 45 in good health and CMV-seropositive.

The V and J genes are TRBV18 and TRBJ1-1; 7 bases align to TRBD1. Trimming cost V 3 bases and J 1 base; bases outside gene matches: 5. The CDR3 sequence is 15 residues long. Germline V gene sequence: CDR1 KGHSH, CDR2 LQKENI. The CDR3 reads CASSPYRDRNTEAFF. The CDR3 DNA follows: TGTGCCAGCTCACCTTATAGGGACAGGAACACTGAAGCTTTCTTT.

This rearrangement joins TRBV6-1 to TRBJ1-1; tentatively, D is TRBD1 (5 bases). This CDR3 is built from 16 residues. Trimming left V 1 base short and J 5 bases short, with 17 bases between. Germline assignment: CDR1 MNHNS and CDR2 SASEGT. The CDR3 reads CASSEEGLPGGTEAFF. The CDR3 DNA reads TGTGCCAGCAGTGAAGAGGGACTTCCCGGGGGAACTGAAGCTTTCTTT.

The chain employs TRBV28 and TRBJ2-1; 7 nucleotides align to TRBD2. J gave up 9 bases and V 4 bases, and 18 bases lay outside the gene matches. The CDR3 runs 17 residues. Looked up from germline, CDR1 is MDHEN and CDR2 is SYDVKM. CDR3 region: CASSSPLVAGDWSEQFF. As DNA, the CDR3 is TGTGCCAGCAGTTCCCCCCTTGTGGCGGGAGATTGGAGTGAGCAGTTCTTC.

The J gene is TRBJ1-1, the V gene TRBV5-6; 7 bases agree with TRBD1. The CDR3 is 12 residues long. Trimming cost V 5 bases and J 8 bases; bases outside gene matches: 6. Germline CDR1 reads SGHDT; CDR2 reads YYEEEE. CDR3 DNA sequence: TGTGCCAGCAGGAACAGGGGTTACGAAGCTTTCTTT. It codes for CASRNRGYEAFF.

The rearrangement uses TRBV10-3 and TRBJ2-1; TRBD1 is a possible D gene (5 bases). Per germline, CDR1 ENHRY and CDR2 SYGVKD. This CDR3 region has 13 residues. V was trimmed by 8 bases and J by 10 bases, leaving 18 bases between them. This CDR3 is CAIHGTHRTEQFF. In DNA form, the CDR3 reads TGTGCCATCCACGGCACCCACAGGACGGAGCAGTTCTTC.

The chain joins TRBV30 to TRBJ2-1; 11 nucleotides align to TRBD2. The V segment lost 0 bases and the J segment 4 bases; nucleotides outside the gene matches: 8. Germline V gene sequence: CDR1 GTSNPN, CDR2 SVGIG (reference sequence). The CDR3 totals 17 residues. DNA for the CDR3: TGTGCCTGGAGTGTTAGCCTAGCGGGAGGATCGTACAATGAGCAGTTCTTC. Its protein product is CAWSVSLAGGSYNEQFF.

The CDR3 DNA reads as TGTGCCAGCACCTCATCGGGCAGGGTGGATGAAAAACTGTTTTTT. Its translation is CASTSSGRVDEKLFF. The genes are TRBV6-1 and TRBJ1-4; D might be TRBD1 (5 bases). Germline CDR1 reads MNHNS; CDR2 reads SASEGT. Trimming removed 7 bases from V and 6 bases from J, with 18 bases in between. The CDR3 runs to 15 residues.

This rearrangement joins TRBV19 to TRBJ2-2; TRBD2 matches 9 bases. Germline trimming cut 3 bases from V and 3 bases from J; bases unmatched to any gene: 8. The germline V gene encodes CDR1 LNHDA and CDR2 SQIVND (reference sequence). The CDR3 totals 17 residues. The CDR3 region is CASSMGGLARYTGELFF. The CDR3 nucleotides read TGTGCCAGTAGTATGGGTGGACTAGCGAGGTACACCGGGGAGCTGTTTTTT. The full variable domain, completed using reference TRBV19 and TRBJ2-2, is DGGITQSPKYLFRKEGQNVTLSCEQNLNHDAMYWYRQDPGQGLRLIYYSQIVNDFQKGDIAEGYSVSREKKESFPLTVTSAQKNPTAFYLCASSMGGLARYTGELFFGEGSRLTVL.

This chain links TRBV6-6 with TRBJ1-1, with 7 bases that match TRBD1. This CDR3 spans 14 amino acids. Germline assignment: CDR1 MNHNY and CDR2 SVGAGI (reference sequence). Unmatched junction bases numbered 11, after V lost 6 bases and J lost 7 bases. The CDR3 loop reads CASRPRQGRDEAFF. CDR3 nucleotides: TGTGCCAGCAGGCCCCGACAGGGCCGCGATGAAGCTTTCTTT.

DNA of the CDR3: TGCGCCAGCAGTCATACAGGGGACTCCTACGAGCAGTACTTC. Encoded protein: CASSHTGDSYEQYF. The V call is TRBV10-1, the J call TRBJ2-5; 7 positions match TRBD1. The J call may be in error: the DNA end matches TRBJ2-7 better. Germline CDR1 and CDR2: WNHNN and SYGVQD (reference sequence). CDR3 length: 14 residues.

The rearrangement links TRBV5-5 to TRBJ2-1; 10 nucleotides match TRBD1. The CDR3 totals 15 residues. V gave up 2 bases and J gave up 5 bases; unmatched junction bases: 4. The germline CDR1 and CDR2 sequences are SGHKS and YYEKEE (reference sequence). In DNA, the CDR3 is TGTGCCAGCAGCTTCGGGACAGGGGAGAACAATGAGCAGTTCTTC. Translated: CASSFGTGENNEQFF.

This sequence joins TRBV27 and TRBJ2-7; TRBD1 aligns across 11 bases. The CDR3 contains 13 residues. Trimming removed 6 bases from V and 3 bases from J; junction bases left unmatched: 1. Germline V gene sequence: CDR1 MNHEY, CDR2 SMNVEV (reference sequence). CDR3 protein: CASRDRGLYEQYF. DNA of the CDR3: TGTGCCAGCAGGGACAGGGGGCTCTACGAGCAGTACTTC.

The chain carries TRBV7-9 and TRBJ2-2; TRBD2 aligns across 15 bases. The CDR3 runs to 19 residues. Germline V gene data show CDR1 as SEHNR and CDR2 as FQNEAQ (reference sequence). Trimming took 4 bases from V and 0 from J; bases not matched to a gene: 6. The CDR3 region is CASSSSRTSGRANTGELFF. The CDR3 region has the DNA TGTGCCAGCAGCTCGTCCAGGACTAGCGGGAGGGCGAACACCGGGGAGCTGTTTTTT.

The chain links TRBV4-1 to TRBJ1-1; no reliable D call. Trimming removed 1 base from V and 8 bases from J, with 11 bases in between. This CDR3 has 13 residues. Looked up from germline, CDR1 is MGHRA and CDR2 is YSYEKL. The chain's CDR3 is CASSQGLQSEAFF. CDR3 sequence (DNA): TGCGCCAGCAGCCAAGGGTTACAGTCCGAAGCTTTCTTT.

This clone was picked up a small number of times. The rearrangement joins TRBV28 to TRBJ1-2, with 7 bases matching TRBD1. Germline CDR1 MDHEN, CDR2 SYDVKM. Losses at the gene ends were 4 bases for V and 5 bases for J; bases not matched to a gene: 7. The CDR3 has 14 amino acids. The CDR3 is CASSSTGTEYGYTF. The DNA of the CDR3 is TGTGCCAGCAGTTCAACCGGGACAGAATATGGCTACACCTTC.

CDR3 bases: TGTGCCAGCAGTTACGGAAGGGGCACTGAAGCTTTCTTT. Protein: CASSYGRGTEAFF. The rearrangement links TRBV6-6 to TRBJ1-1; a possible D gene is TRBD1 (5 bases). The CDR3 is 13 amino acids. Between the trimmed V and J ends, which lost 2 bases and 4 bases, there was a span of 8 bases. Germline CDR1 MNHNY, CDR2 SVGAGI (reference sequence).

This rearrangement joins TRBV19 to TRBJ1-5; no clear D. V lost 3 bases to trimming and J lost 6 bases, with 15 bases between them. The CDR3 has 15 amino acids. Looked up from germline, CDR1 is LNHDA and CDR2 is SQIVND (reference sequence). CDR3 amino acids: CASSIDVAVGQPQHF. The CDR3 region has the DNA TGTGCCAGTAGTATTGACGTCGCGGTAGGTCAGCCCCAGCATTTT.

DNA of the CDR3: TGCAGCGTTCAAGCGGGAGGGCCCCGCTACGAGCAGTACTTC. Translated, it gives CSVQAGGPRYEQYF. V is TRBV29-1 and J is TRBJ2-7; 10 bases align to TRBD2. The CDR3 runs 14 residues. With V trimmed by 5 bases and J by 3 bases, 7 bases remained unmatched. Per germline, CDR1 SQVTM and CDR2 ANQGSEA.

This chain joins TRBV7-9 and TRBJ2-2; 8 bases agree with TRBD2. V shed 5 bases, J shed 0 bases, and the junction held 11 bases outside the gene matches. Germline V gene lookup returns CDR1 SEHNR and CDR2 FQNEAQ (reference sequence). The CDR3 runs to 18 residues. In DNA form, the CDR3 reads TGTGCCAGCAGCCCTCGAGCGGGGGACACCCCGAACACCGGGGAGCTGTTTTTT. This translates into CASSPRAGDTPNTGELFF.

This clone showed up just a few times. The V call is TRBV4-1, the J call TRBJ1-3, with a weak D call TRBD1 (6 bases). CDR1 and CDR2 from the germline V gene are MGHRA and YSYEKL. V dropped 3 bases and J dropped 4 bases, with 13 bases sitting between them. The CDR3 has 15 amino acids. The CDR3 region is CASSHPGQKGNTIYF. The CDR3 region has the DNA TGCGCCAGCAGCCATCCGGGACAAAAAGGAAACACCATATATTTT.

The chain carries TRBV19 and TRBJ1-2; the D is unclear. Trimming removed 2 bases at V and 6 bases at J, with 10 bases between. Germline V gives CDR1 LNHDA, CDR2 SQIVND (reference sequence). CDR3 length: 13 amino acids. The CDR3 sequence is CASSIWQSNGYTF. CDR3 in DNA: TGTGCCAGTAGTATATGGCAGTCCAATGGCTACACCTTC.

The chain uses TRBV7-3 and TRBJ1-1, with a tentative D call TRBD1 (6 bases). CDR1 and CDR2 from the germline V gene are SGHTA and FQGTGA. V was pared by 6 bases and J by 11 bases, with 16 bases between. The CDR3 covers 12 residues. In nucleotides, the CDR3 is TGTGCCAGCAGTCCCGGGGGGCGGAGGGCTTTCTTT. Its translation is CASSPGGRRAFF.

The chain links TRBV6-5 to TRBJ1-4; D is undetermined. CDR1 and CDR2 from the germline V gene are MNHEY and SVGAGI. The CDR3 loop spans 15 amino acids. Between the trimmed V and J ends, which lost 2 bases and 8 bases, there was a span of 15 bases. CDR3 coding DNA: TGTGCCAGCAGTTACCGACCGAGACATCTCGAAAAACTGTTTTTT. Translating gives CASSYRPRHLEKLFF.

The CDR3 DNA sequence: TGTGCCAGCAGTCGGGACATTTACTCTGGAAACACCATATATTTT. As protein: CASSRDIYSGNTIYF. This chain uses TRBV6-1 with TRBJ1-3; tentatively, D is TRBD1 (6 bases). The germline V and J ends were trimmed by 5 bases and 0 bases, with 11 bases remaining between them. This CDR3 region has 15 residues. Germline V gene lookup returns CDR1 MNHNS and CDR2 SASEGT.

This chain joins TRBV7-9 and TRBJ2-6, with D hard to call. Germline assignment: CDR1 SEHNR and CDR2 FQNEAQ (reference sequence). Deletions cut 8 bases from V and 0 bases from J, with 2 bases between. The CDR3 sequence is 12 residues long. CDR3 sequence reads: CASLSGANVLTF. CDR3 DNA: TGTGCCAGCCTCTCTGGGGCCAACGTCCTGACTTTC.

The chain has TRBV13 and TRBJ2-1; unclear D gene. Trimming pared 0 bases from V and 8 bases from J, leaving 5 bases between. The CDR3 is made up of 12 amino acids. Germline lookup yields CDR1 PRHDT and CDR2 FYEKMQ (reference sequence). The CDR3 loop reads CASSLGYDEQFF. As DNA, the CDR3 is TGTGCCAGCAGCTTAGGGTATGATGAGCAGTTCTTC.

The chain recombines TRBV10-3 with TRBJ1-3; D gene uncertain. V was pared by 3 bases and J by 0 bases, with 12 bases between. The CDR3 covers 16 residues. In germline, CDR1 is ENHRY, CDR2 SYGVKD. The CDR3 reads CAISEASVPSGNTIYF. CDR3 nucleotide sequence: TGTGCCATCAGTGAAGCCAGCGTTCCCTCTGGAAACACCATATATTTT.

The J gene is TRBJ1-1, the V gene TRBV5-4; TRBD1 is a possible D gene (6 bases). Trimming removed 2 bases at V and 4 bases at J, with 15 bases between. The CDR3 extends over 15 amino acids. Germline values: CDR1 SGHNT, CDR2 YYREEE (reference sequence). The CDR3 loop reads CASSFDAGAVTEAFF. Written as DNA, the CDR3 is TGTGCCAGCAGCTTTGACGCGGGGGCGGTCACTGAAGCTTTCTTT.